These T cell receptor beta chains were read from a single sample in a study of OX40 agonist ivuxolimab in advanced cancers. Repertoires were generated with immunoSEQ multiplex PCR, while TCRdb's copy carries only in-frame clones and drops some. This table has some 41,000 clones, 80% to 90% appearing once. The sample here was CD4+ or CD8+ T cells sorted from blood, taken in a trial of the OX40 agonist ivuxolimab. The source of these receptors is an adult with an advanced solid tumor such as melanoma, head and neck, liver or kidney cancer. The CDR3 runs from the conserved cysteine through the conserved F or W. Each record gives: J gene, D gene, clone size, V gene, CDR3 protein, CDR3 DNA. The D gene is left open where the match is weak. Rows may omit the clone size; those that give it use once, few, many or a size class.

TRBJ2-2 | TRBD2 | - | TRBV15 | CATRRTAGGFAGELFF | TGTGCCACCAGGAGGACAGCGGGGGGTTTCGCCGGGGAGCTGTTTTTT
TRBJ2-3 | - | - | TRBV11-3 | CASSLGGRQYTDTQYF | TGTGCCAGCAGCTTAGGCGGCAGGCAATACACAGATACGCAGTATTTT
TRBJ1-2 | - | - | TRBV18 | CASSVSRTDTSANYGYTF | TGTGCCAGCTCCGTTAGCAGAACCGACACCTCAGCTAACTATGGCTACACCTTC
TRBJ2-1 | TRBD2 | few | TRBV7-2 | CASGGTRTNEQFF | TGTGCCAGCGGGGGGACTAGGACCAATGAGCAGTTCTTC
TRBJ2-6 | - | - | TRBV5-6 | CASRRSSGANVLTF | TGTGCCAGCCGACGGTCCAGTGGGGCCAACGTCCTGACTTTC
TRBJ2-5 | TRBD1 | - | TRBV6-5 | CASKPGQGGETQYF | TGTGCCAGCAAACCGGGACAGGGAGGAGAGACCCAGTACTTC
TRBJ2-2 | - | - | TRBV19 | CASSTQTAAGELFF | TGTGCCAGTAGTACGCAGACGGCCGCGGGGGAGCTGTTTTTT
TRBJ1-2 | - | - | TRBV7-2 | CASGSGVYGYTF | TGTGCCAGCGGAAGTGGAGTCTATGGCTACACCTTC
TRBJ1-1 | - | few | TRBV18 | CASSPMGGRGNTEAFF | TGTGCCAGCTCACCCATGGGAGGAAGAGGGAACACTGAAGCTTTCTTT
TRBJ2-5 | - | - | TRBV29-1 | CSVEEETQYF | TGCAGCGTTGAAGAAGAGACCCAGTACTTC
TRBJ2-7 | TRBD2 | - | TRBV4-2 | CASSQELAGAMMDEQYF | TGTGCCAGCAGCCAAGAACTAGCGGGGGCGATGATGGACGAGCAGTACTTC
TRBJ1-5 | - | - | TRBV18 | CASSPGEAEGWPQHF | TGTGCCAGCTCACCAGGGGAGGCTGAGGGTTGGCCCCAGCATTTT
TRBJ2-1 | - | - | TRBV30 | CAWSAQQGRRDYNEQFF | TGTGCCTGGAGTGCCCAACAGGGAAGGAGGGACTACAATGAGCAGTTCTTC
TRBJ2-1 | TRBD1 | - | TRBV14 | CASSQWDRGLDEQFF | TGTGCCAGCAGCCAATGGGACAGGGGGTTAGATGAGCAGTTCTTC
TRBJ2-5 | - | - | TRBV27 | CASSPGTASGKETQYF | TGTGCCAGCAGTCCCGGGACTGCTAGTGGGAAAGAGACCCAGTACTTC
TRBJ2-7 | - | - | TRBV6-9 | CASKGSGQKYF | TGTGCCAGCAAAGGAAGCGGACAGAAGTACTTC